These T cell receptor beta chains were read from a single sample in a study of blood T cells in healthy people across ages. TCRdb reanalysed the 5' RACE reads using MiXCR and keeps one entry per CDR3 protein. Of around 900,000 distinct CDR3 sequences listed, more than 25% were seen once; the top ten hold approximately 15%. The sample was blood. These receptors originate from a woman older than 75 in good health. The CDR3 runs from the conserved cysteine through the conserved F or W. A D gene is named only where the DNA matches it firmly. The listing skips clone size in some rows; elsewhere it reads once, few, many or a size class.

clone size,J gene,V gene,D gene,CDR3 DNA,CDR3 protein
many,TRBJ2-7,TRBV15,.,TGTGCCACCAGCAGAGATCGGGACGGCTACGAGCAGTACTTC,CATSRDRDGYEQYF
few,TRBJ2-5,TRBV24-1,TRBD2,TGTGCCACCAGTGACCGTAGCGGGGGGAAACAAGAGACCCAGTACTTC,CATSDRSGGKQETQYF
many,TRBJ2-5,TRBV6-2/TRBV6-3,.,TGTGCCAGCAGTTACCTACTAGGGACCCAAGAGACCCAGTACTTC,CASSYLLGTQETQYF
many,TRBJ2-5,TRBV6-1,.,TGTGCCAGCAGGGGACAAGAGACCCAGTACTTC,CASRGQETQYF
many,TRBJ1-5,TRBV12-3/TRBV12-4,.,TGTGCCAGCAGCGTAGAGGGTCAGCAGCATTTT,CASSVEGQQHF
.,TRBJ2-3,TRBV6-5,.,TGTGCCAGCAGTTACCTACAGGACGGAGATACGCAGTATTTT,CASSYLQDGDTQYF
.,TRBJ2-7,TRBV7-2,TRBD2,TGTGCCAGCAGCTTATTAGCTAGCGGGGACGAGCAGTACTTC,CASSLLASGDEQYF
.,TRBJ2-7,TRBV5-6,.,TGTGCCAGCAGCTTGGGAGGGGGCAGGGGACTTGCCTACGAGCAGTACTTC,CASSLGGGRGLAYEQYF
few,TRBJ1-1,TRBV6-6,.,TGTGCCAGCAGTTACTCGAGGGAGGGGGGCACTGAAGCTTTCTTT,CASSYSREGGTEAFF
few,TRBJ2-2,TRBV18,.,TGTGCCAGCTCACCACTGAGGACCGGGGAGCTGTTTTTT,CASSPLRTGELFF
many,TRBJ2-3,TRBV29-1,.,TGCAGCGTTGTCGTGCTAGGGACAGATACGCAGTATTTT,CSVVVLGTDTQYF
many,TRBJ1-4,TRBV6-1,.,TGTGCCAGCAGTCAAGCGGGTCGCAGTAATGAAAAACTGTTTTTT,CASSQAGRSNEKLFF
.,TRBJ1-5,TRBV12-5,TRBD1,TGTGCTAGTGGTTTAACCGACAGGGTTACTAGCAATCAGCCCCAGCATTTT,CASGLTDRVTSNQPQHF
many,TRBJ2-5,TRBV5-5,.,TGTGCCAGCAGCGTGGACAGCCACGAGACCCAGTACTTC,CASSVDSHETQYF
many,TRBJ1-2,TRBV29-1,.,TGCAGCGTTGTTGTGGGAGGCAACGCATTTCAAGGCTACACCTTC,CSVVVGGNAFQGYTF
many,TRBJ2-1,TRBV4-3,TRBD1,TGCGCCAGCAGCCAAGATATGACAGGGGGCTATAATGAGCAGTTCTTC,CASSQDMTGGYNEQFF
once,TRBJ2-7,TRBV7-2,TRBD1,TGTGCCAGCCGCTTAGACACCGGGACAGGGCGGCGCGGGCAGTACTTC,CASRLDTGTGRRGQYF
many,TRBJ2-4,TRBV20-1,TRBD2,TGCAGTGCGAACCAACCGGGACTAGGAAACATTCAGTACTTC,CSANQPGLGNIQYF
.,TRBJ2-3,TRBV5-1,TRBD1,TGCGCCAGCAGATACAGGGGCCAGTTCACAGATACGCAGTATTTT,CASRYRGQFTDTQYF
many,TRBJ1-2,TRBV29-1,.,TGCAGCGTTGAAGACAGGGAGTATGGCTACACCTTC,CSVEDREYGYTF
many,TRBJ2-3,TRBV6-2/TRBV6-3,.,TGTGCCAGCAACCCCCGGGACAAGAGCACAGATACGCAGTATTTT,CASNPRDKSTDTQYF
.,TRBJ2-1,TRBV4-1,TRBD1,TGCGCCAGCAGCCAAGATCTGCCAGGGGGATACAATGAGCAGTTCTTC,CASSQDLPGGYNEQFF
many,TRBJ2-5,TRBV30,.,TGTGCCTGGAGTAAACTTCAAGAGACCCAGTACTTC,CAWSKLQETQYF
.,TRBJ2-3,TRBV6-1,TRBD2,TGTGCCAGCATACTAGCGCCCCAATACACAGATACGCAGTATTTT,CASILAPQYTDTQYF
.,TRBJ2-5,TRBV7-2,TRBD2,TGTGCCAGCAGCTTCGGACTAGCCACTAGTAATGAGCAGTACTTC,CASSFGLATSNEQYF
.,TRBJ2-4,TRBV7-9,.,TGTGCCAGCAGCTTAGTGACTAAAAACATTCAGTACTTC,CASSLVTKNIQYF
.,TRBJ2-7,TRBV20-1,TRBD2,TGCAGTGCTCTTTCCTTAGCGGGGGGCTCCTACAATGAGCAGTACTTC,CSALSLAGGSYNEQYF